The clone carrying this T cell receptor (beta chain) was seen repeatedly, ten times or more. Antigen specificity is unknown. The data belong to a study of neurological immune-mediated disorders. The unsorted libraries originated from 2 million PBMCs that had been stored at -80 C. From 15-18 subjects, each sequencing run yielded over 160 million TCR-beta sequences. A single record per CDR3 protein comes from TCRdb applying MiXCR to the 5' RACE reads. In the table there are 55,000 to 65,000 distinct CDR3 sequences, 3.7% of which are singletons. Study-wide findings and caveats: The highest TCR clonal expansion occurred in HTLV-1-associated myelopathy; multiple sclerosis fell below healthy controls. One related-CDR3 cluster, which may be a signature, held the repertoires of 18 of 34 multiple sclerosis patients after phylogenetic grouping.

The receptor was isolated from a woman between 45 and 60 years old with multiple sclerosis. Sequenced: PBMCs.

The CDR3 reads CASSEGIAGGVAIYEQYF. The CDR3 DNA is TGTGCCAGCAGTGAAGGAATAGCGGGAGGAGTGGCTATCTACGAGCAGTACTTC. The chain couples TRBV6-1 to TRBJ2-7; 10 bases match TRBD2. The CDR3 totals 18 residues. Germline V CDR1 and CDR2: MNHNS, SASEGT. Losses at the gene ends were 1 base for V and 3 bases for J; bases not matched to a gene: 12.